This T cell receptor (beta chain) was sequenced in a study of response to subunit inactivated influenza vaccine. This clonotype was seen a handful of times. Its antigen is unidentified. Whole-study findings and limits: Few additional T cells are recruited per seasonal influenza vaccination, authors suggested.

Germline V gene sequence: CDR1 SGHNT, CDR2 YYREEE (reference sequence). The CDR3 covers 21 residues. V trimming: 1 base; J trimming: 4 bases; junction bases outside the gene matches: 17. MiXCR, run by TCRdb on the RT-PCR reads, gives a single entry per CDR3 protein. Found here are some 190,000 distinct CDR3 sequences, approximately 14% of them singletons; the top ten hold about 28%. The chain links TRBV5-4 to TRBJ2-1; the match to TRBD2 covers 13 bases. The material was CD8+ T cells sorted from PBMCs, obtained 5 days after vaccination. The sequence was obtained from a man between 50 and 59 years old who received an inactivated influenza vaccine. The CDR3: CASSLTIDLLGLAGRYNEQFF. CDR3 in DNA: TGTGCCAGCAGCTTGACGATAGACCTTTTGGGACTAGCGGGAAGATACAATGAGCAGTTCTTC.